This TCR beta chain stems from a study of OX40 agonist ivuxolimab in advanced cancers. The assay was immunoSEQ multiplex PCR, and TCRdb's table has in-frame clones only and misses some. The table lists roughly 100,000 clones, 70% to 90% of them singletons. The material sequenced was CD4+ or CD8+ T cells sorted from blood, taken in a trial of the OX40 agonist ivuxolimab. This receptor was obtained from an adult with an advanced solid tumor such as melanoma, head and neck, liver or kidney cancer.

The CDR3 DNA reads as TGTGCCAGCATTCTGGACACTGAAGCTTTCTTT. Amino acids: CASILDTEAFF. J is TRBJ1-1 and V is TRBV28; D unresolved. Trimming removed 7 bases from V and 3 bases from J, with 6 bases in between. Germline V CDR1 and CDR2: MDHEN, SYDVKM. The CDR3 spans 11 residues.